This T cell receptor (beta chain) was documented in a study of T cell responses to AZD1222 COVID-19 vaccine. Profiled with immunoSEQ multiplex PCR; TCRdb holds only in-frame clones, not every one. Of more than 110,000 clones listed, around 85% are singletons. With regard to this clone: The sample has other DNA sequences that encode this CDR3 too.

The V and J ends lost 6 bases and 3 bases respectively, with 9 bases between them. The CDR3 contains 12 residues. Material: peripheral blood, obtained on day 0 of AZD1222 vaccination. This chain links TRBV12-3 or TRBV12-4 with TRBJ2-7, with no clear D. The sequence was collected from an adult in good health. CDR3: CASSPPDYEQYF. The CDR3 DNA follows: TGTGCCAGCAGCCCTCCCGACTACGAGCAGTACTTC.